The 2 T cell receptor beta chains below come from one sample, sequenced in a study of beta chain features in type 1 diabetes. Expressed TCRB transcripts were sequenced because the isolated RNA had all been reverse transcribed beforehand. Here immunoSEQ multiplex PCR was the method, and the copy in TCRdb shows in-frame clones only, minus some. The sample lists some 300,000 clones, roughly 8% occurring once. The sample consisted of central memory CD4+ T cells from blood. The receptors shown here come from a woman under 30 in good health.

This clone appeared a few times. The J gene is TRBJ1-2, the V gene TRBV5-1; the D is unclear. Germline-derived CDR1 and CDR2 are SGHRS and YFSETQ. Trimming cost V 2 bases and J 4 bases, with 9 bases left between them. CDR3 length equals 13 residues. The CDR3 DNA is TGCGCCAGCAGCTTTGACGGAGGCTATGGCTACACCTTC. It encodes CASSFDGGYGYTF. Drawing the rest from reference TRBV5-1 and TRBJ1-2, the complete variable domain is KAGVTQTPRYLIKTRGQQVTLSCSPISGHRSVSWYQQTPGQGLQFLFEYFSETQRNKGNFPGRFSGRQFSNSRSEMNVSTLELGDSALYLCASSFDGGYGYTFGSGTRLTVV.

The table lists this clone with many counts. V is TRBV28 and J is TRBJ1-5; unclear D gene. The CDR3 totals 14 residues. CDR1 and CDR2 from the germline V gene are MDHEN and SYDVKM. With 0 bases removed from V and 4 bases from J, the gap between germline ends came to 7 bases. The CDR3 DNA is TGTGCCAGCAGTTTATGGAATACTAATCAGCCCCAGCATTTT. Protein product: CASSLWNTNQPQHF.